These 7 T cell receptor beta chains were all obtained from the same sample, sequenced in a study of T cells in women clearing cervical HPV infection. Generated by immunoSEQ multiplex PCR, the TCRdb table keeps only in-frame clones and is missing some. The sample spans approximately 30,000 clones; the ten largest clones claim roughly 16%. Sequenced input: blood buffy coat. All receptors derive from a woman aged 18 to 75 with a cervical HPV16 infection that either progressed to CIN3+ or cleared (not recorded which).

In the case of this clone: The read halts 3 residues ahead of the CDR3 end, with the missing end drawn from the germline J gene. The V and J genes are TRBV5-4 and TRBJ2-7, with 7 bases fitting TRBD1. Germline assignment: CDR1 SGHNT and CDR2 YYREEE (reference sequence). Germline trimming cut 3 bases from V and 2 bases from J; bases unmatched to any gene: 8. The CDR3 sequence is 15 residues long. The sequenced CDR3 bases are TGTGCCAGCAGCTCCGACAGGGCCAACACCTACGAG. This translates into CASSSDRANTYE. The entire CDR3 protein reads CASSSDRANTYEQYF.

As regards this clone: The CDR3 end is not reached by the read, which stops 3 residues before it; the germline J gene fills it in. The genes are TRBV16 and TRBJ1-4; 7 nucleotides match TRBD1. This CDR3 comprises 15 residues. Losses at the gene ends were 4 bases for V and 4 bases for J; bases not matched to a gene: 6. Germline values: CDR1 KGHSY, CDR2 FQNENV. The covered CDR3 bases are TGTGCCAGCAGCCCTAACAGGGGACATAATGAAAAA. This gives the protein CASSPNRGHNEK. The full CDR3 sequence reads CASSPNRGHNEKLFF.

About this clone: Sequencing ends 3 residues short of the CDR3 end; the germline J gene provides the rest. The rearrangement links TRBV18 to TRBJ1-2; D gene uncertain. Germline CDR1 and CDR2: KGHSH and LQKENI. The CDR3 runs 11 residues. The covered CDR3 bases are TGTGCCAGCTCACCGCTAGATACG. It translates to CASSPLDT. In full, the CDR3 is CASSPLDTYTF.

The sequenced part of the CDR3 DNA is TGCAGTGCCTCCCGGGACAGGGGTGACGAG. This sequence encodes CSASRDRGDE. The whole CDR3 protein is CSASRDRGDEQYF. The V gene is TRBV20-1, the J gene TRBJ2-7, with TRBD1 matching over 10 bases. The read comes to an end 3 residues before the CDR3 does, leaving the germline J gene to fill in the end. The CDR3 length is 13 residues. The germline gives CDR1 DFQATT, CDR2 SNEGSKA (reference sequence). Unmatched junction bases numbered 7, after V lost 6 bases and J lost 5 bases.

In regard to this clone: Sequencing ends 3 residues short of the CDR3 end; the germline J gene provides the rest. The chain links TRBV12-3 or TRBV12-4 to TRBJ2-5; D possibly corresponds to TRBD1 (6 bases). The CDR3 has 14 amino acids. The V and J ends lost 1 base and 6 bases respectively, with 12 bases between them. The covered CDR3 bases are TGTGCCAGCAGTTTAGACAGGGTCGGACAGACC. Its translation is CASSLDRVGQT. The entire CDR3 is CASSLDRVGQTQYF.

As regards this clone: The sequenced fragment ends 3 residues before the CDR3 boundary, so the rest is inferred from the germline J gene. This chain uses TRBV30 with TRBJ2-3; 10 nucleotides match TRBD1. Germline V gives CDR1 GTSNPN, CDR2 SVGIG (reference sequence). CDR3 length equals 21 residues. The trim removed 0 bases at V and 1 base at J, leaving 19 bases unmatched. Partial CDR3 DNA: TGTGCCTGGAGTGTAGAGTTTACCCTTACCATAGGACAGGGGGGCACAGATACG. Amino acid sequence: CAWSVEFTLTIGQGGTDT. The CDR3 as a whole reads CAWSVEFTLTIGQGGTDTQYF.

About this clone: The read is 3 residues too short to cover the CDR3 end, so that end is filled in from the germline J gene. V and J are TRBV19 and TRBJ2-7; 10 bases line up with TRBD1. Germline CDR1 is LNHDA and CDR2 is SQIVND (reference sequence). The CDR3 spans 16 residues. V gave up 3 bases and J gave up 5 bases; unmatched junction bases: 10. The CDR3 DNA, read in part, is TGTGCCAGTAGTATCTTAGAGGGGACAGGGGTACACGAG. Translating gives CASSILEGTGVHE. The CDR3 in its entirety is CASSILEGTGVHEQYF.